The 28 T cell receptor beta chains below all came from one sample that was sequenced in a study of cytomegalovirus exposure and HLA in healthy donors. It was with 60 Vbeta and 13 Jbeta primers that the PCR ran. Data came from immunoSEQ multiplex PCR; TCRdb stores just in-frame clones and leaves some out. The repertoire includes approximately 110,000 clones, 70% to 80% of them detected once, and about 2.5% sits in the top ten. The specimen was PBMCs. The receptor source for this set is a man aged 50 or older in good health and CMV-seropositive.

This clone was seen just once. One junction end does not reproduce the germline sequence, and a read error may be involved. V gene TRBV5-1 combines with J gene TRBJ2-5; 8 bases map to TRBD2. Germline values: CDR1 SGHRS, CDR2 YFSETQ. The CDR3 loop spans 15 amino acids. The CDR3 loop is CVSSLVGTRSGTQYF. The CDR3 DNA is TGCGTCAGCAGCTTGGTCGGGACTAGGAGCGGGACCCAGTACTTC.

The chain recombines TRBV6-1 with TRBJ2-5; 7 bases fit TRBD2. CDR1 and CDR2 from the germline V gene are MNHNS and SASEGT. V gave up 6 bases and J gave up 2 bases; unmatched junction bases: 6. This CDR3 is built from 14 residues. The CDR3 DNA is TGTGCCAGCAGCCGAGCGGGGTCTCAAGAGACCCAGTACTTC. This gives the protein CASSRAGSQETQYF.

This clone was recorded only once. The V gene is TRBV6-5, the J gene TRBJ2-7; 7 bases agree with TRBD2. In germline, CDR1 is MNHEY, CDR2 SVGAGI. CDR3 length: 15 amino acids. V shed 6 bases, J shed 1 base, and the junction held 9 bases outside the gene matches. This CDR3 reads CASSRFWGGSYEQYF. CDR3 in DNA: TGTGCCAGCAGCCGCTTCTGGGGGGGGTCCTACGAGCAGTACTTC.

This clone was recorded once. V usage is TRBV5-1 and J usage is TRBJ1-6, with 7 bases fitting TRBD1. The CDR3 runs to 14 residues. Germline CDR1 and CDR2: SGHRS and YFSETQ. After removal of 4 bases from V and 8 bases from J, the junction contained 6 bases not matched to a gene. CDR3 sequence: CASSPDRVDSPLHF. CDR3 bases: TGCGCCAGCAGCCCTGACAGGGTGGATTCACCCCTCCACTTT.

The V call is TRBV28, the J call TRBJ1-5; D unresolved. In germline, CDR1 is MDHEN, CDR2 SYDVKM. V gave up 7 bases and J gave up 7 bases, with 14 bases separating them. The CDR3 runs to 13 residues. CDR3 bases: TGTGCCAGCACACTGGAGGAAGGCCAGCCCCAGCATTTT. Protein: CASTLEEGQPQHF.

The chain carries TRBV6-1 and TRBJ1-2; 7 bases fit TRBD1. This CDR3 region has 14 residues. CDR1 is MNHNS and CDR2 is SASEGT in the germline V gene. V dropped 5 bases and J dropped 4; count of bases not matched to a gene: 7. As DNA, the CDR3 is TGTGCCAGCAGTAAAGACAGGGATGTCTATGGCTACACCTTC. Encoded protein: CASSKDRDVYGYTF.

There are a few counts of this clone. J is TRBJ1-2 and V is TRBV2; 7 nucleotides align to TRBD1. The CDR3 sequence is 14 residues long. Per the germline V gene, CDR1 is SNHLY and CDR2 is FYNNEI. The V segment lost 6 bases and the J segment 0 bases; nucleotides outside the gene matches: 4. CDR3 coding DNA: TGTGCCAGCAGAGACAGGGCATCTAACTATGGCTACACCTTC. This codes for CASRDRASNYGYTF.

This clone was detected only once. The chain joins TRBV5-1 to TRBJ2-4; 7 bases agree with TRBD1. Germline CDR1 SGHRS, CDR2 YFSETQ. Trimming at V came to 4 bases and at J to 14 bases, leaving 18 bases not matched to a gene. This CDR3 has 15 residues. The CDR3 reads CASSAQSSGTERKYF. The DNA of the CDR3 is TGCGCCAGCAGCGCTCAATCCTCCGGGACAGAAAGGAAGTACTTC. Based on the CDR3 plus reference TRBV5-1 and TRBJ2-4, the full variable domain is KAGVTQTPRYLIKTRGQQVTLSCSPISGHRSVSWYQQTPGQGLQFLFEYFSETQRNKGNFPGRFSGRQFSNSRSEMNVSTLELGDSALYLCASSAQSSGTERKYFGAGTRLSVL.

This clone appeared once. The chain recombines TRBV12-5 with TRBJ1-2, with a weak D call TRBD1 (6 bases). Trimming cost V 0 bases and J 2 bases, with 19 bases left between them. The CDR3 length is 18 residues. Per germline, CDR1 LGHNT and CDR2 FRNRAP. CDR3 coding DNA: TGTGCTAGTGGTTTGGTAGTGTGGGGGCGCAAAGGGAACTATGGCTACACCTTC. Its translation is CASGLVVWGRKGNYGYTF.

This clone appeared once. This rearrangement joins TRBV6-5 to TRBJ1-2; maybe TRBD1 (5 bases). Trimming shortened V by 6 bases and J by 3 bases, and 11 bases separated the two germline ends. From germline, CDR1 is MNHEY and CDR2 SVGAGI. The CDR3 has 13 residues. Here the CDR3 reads CASSSDSDYGYTF. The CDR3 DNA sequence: TGTGCCAGCAGCTCAGACAGTGACTATGGCTACACCTTC.

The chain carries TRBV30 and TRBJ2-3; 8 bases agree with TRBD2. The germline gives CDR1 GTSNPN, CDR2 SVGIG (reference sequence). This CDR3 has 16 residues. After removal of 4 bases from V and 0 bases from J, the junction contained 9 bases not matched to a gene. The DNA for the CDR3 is TGTGCCTGGAACCTCGGGACTAGAAGGAGCACAGATACGCAGTATTTT. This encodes CAWNLGTRRSTDTQYF.

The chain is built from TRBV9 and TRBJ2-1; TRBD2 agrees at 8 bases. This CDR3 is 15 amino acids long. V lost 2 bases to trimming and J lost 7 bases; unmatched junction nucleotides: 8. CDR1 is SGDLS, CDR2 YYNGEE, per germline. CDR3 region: CASSVAGGEGNEQFF. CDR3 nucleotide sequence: TGTGCCAGCAGCGTTGCGGGGGGCGAGGGGAATGAGCAGTTCTTC.

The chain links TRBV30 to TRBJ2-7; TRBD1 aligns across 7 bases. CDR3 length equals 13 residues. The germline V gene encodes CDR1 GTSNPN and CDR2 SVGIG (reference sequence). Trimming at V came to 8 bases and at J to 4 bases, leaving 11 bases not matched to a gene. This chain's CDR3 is CAGSAGRGYEQYF. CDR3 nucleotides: TGTGCCGGCTCCGCGGGCAGGGGGTACGAGCAGTACTTC.

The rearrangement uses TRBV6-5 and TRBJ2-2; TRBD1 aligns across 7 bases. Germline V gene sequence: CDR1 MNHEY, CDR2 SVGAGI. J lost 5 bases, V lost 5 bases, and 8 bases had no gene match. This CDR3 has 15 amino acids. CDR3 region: CASSQQGWGTGELFF. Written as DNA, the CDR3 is TGTGCCAGCAGTCAACAGGGGTGGGGAACCGGGGAGCTGTTTTTT.

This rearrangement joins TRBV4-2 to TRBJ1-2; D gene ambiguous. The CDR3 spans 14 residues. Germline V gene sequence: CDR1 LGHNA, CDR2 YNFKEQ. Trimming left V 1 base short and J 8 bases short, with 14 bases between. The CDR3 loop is CASSQAFRGNGYTF. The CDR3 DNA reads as TGTGCCAGCAGCCAAGCCTTTAGAGGTAACGGCTACACCTTC.

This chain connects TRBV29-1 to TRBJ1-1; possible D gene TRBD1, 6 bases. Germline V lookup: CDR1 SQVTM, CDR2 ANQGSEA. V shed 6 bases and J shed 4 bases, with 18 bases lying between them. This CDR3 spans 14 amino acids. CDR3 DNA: TGCAGCGTGGGGTTCGGGACAATTGGCACTGAAGCTTTCTTT. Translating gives CSVGFGTIGTEAFF.

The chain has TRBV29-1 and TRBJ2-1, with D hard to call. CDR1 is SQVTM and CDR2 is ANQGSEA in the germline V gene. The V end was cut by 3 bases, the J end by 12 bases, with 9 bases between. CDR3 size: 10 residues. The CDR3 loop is CSVDFERQFF. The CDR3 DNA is TGCAGCGTTGATTTCGAGAGGCAGTTCTTC.

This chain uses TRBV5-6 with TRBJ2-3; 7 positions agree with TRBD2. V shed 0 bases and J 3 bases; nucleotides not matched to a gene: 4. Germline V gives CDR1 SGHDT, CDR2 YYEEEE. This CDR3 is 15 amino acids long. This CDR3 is CASSLGASGTDTQYF. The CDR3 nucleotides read TGTGCCAGCAGCTTGGGTGCTAGCGGAACAGATACGCAGTATTTT.

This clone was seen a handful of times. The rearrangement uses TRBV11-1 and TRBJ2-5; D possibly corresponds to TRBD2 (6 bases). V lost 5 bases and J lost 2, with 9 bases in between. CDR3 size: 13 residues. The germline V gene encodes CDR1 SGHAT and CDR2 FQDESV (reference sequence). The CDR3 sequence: CASSTGLQETQYF. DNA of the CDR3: TGTGCCAGCAGCACGGGACTGCAAGAGACCCAGTACTTC.

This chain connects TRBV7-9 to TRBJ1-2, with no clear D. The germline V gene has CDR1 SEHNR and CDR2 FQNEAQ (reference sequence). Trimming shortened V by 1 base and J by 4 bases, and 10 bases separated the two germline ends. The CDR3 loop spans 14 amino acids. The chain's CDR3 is CASSLGQQSYGYTF. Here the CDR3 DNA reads TGTGCCAGCAGCTTAGGTCAACAGAGCTATGGCTACACCTTC.

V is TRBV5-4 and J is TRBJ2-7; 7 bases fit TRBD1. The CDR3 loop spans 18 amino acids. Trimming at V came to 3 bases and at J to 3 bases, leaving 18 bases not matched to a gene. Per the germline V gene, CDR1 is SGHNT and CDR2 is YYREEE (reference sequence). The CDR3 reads CASSSRQGTSSSLYEQYF. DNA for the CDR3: TGTGCCAGCAGCTCGAGACAGGGTACCTCCAGTTCCCTCTACGAGCAGTACTTC.

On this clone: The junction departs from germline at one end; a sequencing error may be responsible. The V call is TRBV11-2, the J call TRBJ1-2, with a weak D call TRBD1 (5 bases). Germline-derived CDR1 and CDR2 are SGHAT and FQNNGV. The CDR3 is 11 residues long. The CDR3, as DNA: TGTGCCAGCAGCCTTCAGACAGACAACGCCTTC. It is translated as CASSLQTDNAF.

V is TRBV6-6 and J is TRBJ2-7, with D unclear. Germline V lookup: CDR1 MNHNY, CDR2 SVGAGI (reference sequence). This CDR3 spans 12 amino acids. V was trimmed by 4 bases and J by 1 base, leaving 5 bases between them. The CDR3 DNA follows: TGTGCCAGCAGTTCCCTTTCCTACGAGCAGTACTTC. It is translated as CASSSLSYEQYF.

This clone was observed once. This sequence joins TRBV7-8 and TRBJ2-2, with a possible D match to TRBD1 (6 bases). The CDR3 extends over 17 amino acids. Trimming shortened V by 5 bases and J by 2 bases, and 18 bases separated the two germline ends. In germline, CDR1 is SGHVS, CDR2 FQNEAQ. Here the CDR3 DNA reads TGTGCCAGCAGCACAACAGGGAAACGGACCAACACCGGGGAGCTGTTTTTT. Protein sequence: CASSTTGKRTNTGELFF.

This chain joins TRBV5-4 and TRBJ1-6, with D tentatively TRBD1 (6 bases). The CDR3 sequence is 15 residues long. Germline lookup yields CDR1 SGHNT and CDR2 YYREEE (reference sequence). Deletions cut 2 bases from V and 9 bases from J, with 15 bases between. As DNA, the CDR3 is TGTGCCAGCAGCTTACAACAGGGCGTCGGTTCACCCCTCCACTTT. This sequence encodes CASSLQQGVGSPLHF.

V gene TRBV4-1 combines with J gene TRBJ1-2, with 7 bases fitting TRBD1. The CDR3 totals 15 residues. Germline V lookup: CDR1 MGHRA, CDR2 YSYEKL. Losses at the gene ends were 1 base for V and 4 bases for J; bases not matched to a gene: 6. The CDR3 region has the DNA TGCGCCAGCAGCCAAGGACCGGGACAGCTCTATGGCTACACCTTC. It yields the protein CASSQGPGQLYGYTF.

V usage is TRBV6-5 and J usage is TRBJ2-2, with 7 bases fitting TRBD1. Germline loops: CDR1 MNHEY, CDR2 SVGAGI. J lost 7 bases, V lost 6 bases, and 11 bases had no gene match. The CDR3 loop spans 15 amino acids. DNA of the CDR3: TGTGCCAGCAGAAGTAGACAGGGTTGGGGCGGGGAGCTGTTTTTT. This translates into CASRSRQGWGGELFF.

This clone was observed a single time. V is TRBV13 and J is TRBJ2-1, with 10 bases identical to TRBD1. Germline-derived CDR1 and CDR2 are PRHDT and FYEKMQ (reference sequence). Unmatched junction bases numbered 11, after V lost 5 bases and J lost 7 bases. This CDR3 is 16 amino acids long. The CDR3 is CASSTPTGGRWNEQFF. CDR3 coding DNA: TGTGCCAGCAGCACCCCGACAGGGGGCCGGTGGAATGAGCAGTTCTTC.